In its sample, the clone carrying this TCR beta chain was seen a few times. This sample is drawn from a study of T cell changes during pregnancy in multiple sclerosis. TCRdb's copy holds only in-frame clones and misses some; the assay was immunoSEQ multiplex PCR. The sample has approximately 100,000 clones, about 91% seen once. The CDR3 is 11 amino acids. V lost 6 bases, J lost 8 bases, and 6 bases stayed unmatched. Germline lookup yields CDR1 SQVTM and CDR2 ANQGSEA. This chain joins TRBV29-1 and TRBJ1-2; 7 bases agree with TRBD1. The sample in question was peripheral blood, obtained after pregnancy. This TCR was recovered from a female donor with multiple sclerosis, enrolled in a pregnancy study. The CDR3 reads CSVFDREGYTF. The CDR3 nucleotides are TGCAGCGTCTTCGACAGGGAAGGCTACACCTTC. The variable domain in full, with the rest retrieved from reference TRBV29-1 and TRBJ1-2, is SAVISQKPSRDICQRGTSLTIQCQVDSQVTMMFWYRQQPGQSLTLIATANQGSEATYESGFVIDKFPISRPNLTFSTLTVSNMSPEDSSIYLCSVFDREGYTFGSGTRLTVV.